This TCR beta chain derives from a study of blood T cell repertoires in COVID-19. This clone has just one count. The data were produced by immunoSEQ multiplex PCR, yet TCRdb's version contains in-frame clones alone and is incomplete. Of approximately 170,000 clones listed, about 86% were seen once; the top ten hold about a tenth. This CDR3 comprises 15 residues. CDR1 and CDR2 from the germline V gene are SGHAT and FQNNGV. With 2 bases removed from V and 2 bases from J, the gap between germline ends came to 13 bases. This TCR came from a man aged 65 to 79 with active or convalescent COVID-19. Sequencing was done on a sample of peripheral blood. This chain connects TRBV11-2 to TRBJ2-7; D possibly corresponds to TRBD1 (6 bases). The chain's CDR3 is CASSLLSTGTYEQYF. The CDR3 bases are TGTGCCAGCAGCTTACTATCGACAGGTACCTACGAGCAGTACTTC.